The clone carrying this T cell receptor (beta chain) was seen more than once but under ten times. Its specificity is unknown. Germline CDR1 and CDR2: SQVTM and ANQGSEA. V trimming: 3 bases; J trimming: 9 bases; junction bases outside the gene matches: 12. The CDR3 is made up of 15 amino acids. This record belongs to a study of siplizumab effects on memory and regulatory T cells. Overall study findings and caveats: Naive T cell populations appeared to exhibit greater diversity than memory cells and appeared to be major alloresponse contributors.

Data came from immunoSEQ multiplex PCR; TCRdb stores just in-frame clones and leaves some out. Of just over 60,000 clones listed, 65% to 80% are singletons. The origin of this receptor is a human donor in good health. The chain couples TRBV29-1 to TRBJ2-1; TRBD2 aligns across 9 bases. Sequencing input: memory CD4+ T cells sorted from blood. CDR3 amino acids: CSVDSSGGPLGEQFF. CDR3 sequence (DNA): TGCAGCGTTGACTCAAGCGGGGGGCCCCTCGGTGAGCAGTTCTTC.